These 8 T cell receptor beta chains came from one sample sequenced in a study of OX40 agonist ivuxolimab in advanced cancers. Produced via immunoSEQ multiplex PCR; TCRdb's table is partial and in-frame only. Seen here are under 75,000 clones, 70% to 90% observed once, and the top ten hold about 0.75%. Here the sequenced sample was CD4+ or CD8+ T cells sorted from blood, taken in a trial of the OX40 agonist ivuxolimab. These receptors all stem from an adult with an advanced solid tumor such as melanoma, head and neck, liver or kidney cancer.

J is TRBJ2-1 and V is TRBV19; D tentatively fits TRBD1 or TRBD2 (6 bases each). CDR3 length: 15 residues. The V and J ends lost 10 bases and 0 bases respectively, with 16 bases between them. Germline CDR1 LNHDA, CDR2 SQIVND (reference sequence). This chain's CDR3 is CATTRGGDSYNEQFF. The CDR3 DNA is TGTGCCACCACCAGGGGAGGTGACTCCTACAATGAGCAGTTCTTC.

This rearrangement joins TRBV10-1 to TRBJ1-1; 10 nucleotides agree with TRBD1. Germline lookup yields CDR1 WNHNN and CDR2 SYGVQD (reference sequence). V was pared by 6 bases and J by 1 base, with 2 bases of the junction left unmatched. The CDR3 contains 14 residues. The CDR3 sequence: CASRGQGSNTEAFF. CDR3 bases: TGCGCCAGCAGGGGACAGGGGTCGAACACTGAAGCTTTCTTT.

The chain joins TRBV21-1 to TRBJ2-1; the D call in the table, TRBD1, was not verified against the DNA. TRBV21-1 is annotated as a pseudogene. The CDR3 spans 17 residues. The CDR3 coding sequence is TGTGCCAGCAGCTCCCATCGGGCCCCAGGGGACTACAATGAGCAGTTCTTC. This codes for CASSSHRAPGDYNEQFF.

The DNA for the CDR3 is TGTGCCAGTAGTATGCCCTATTCGGGAAGCACAGATACGCAGTATTTT. It specifies CASSMPYSGSTDTQYF. The gene calls are TRBV19 and TRBJ2-3; possibly TRBD2 for D (5 bases). V was pared by 3 bases and J by 0 bases, with 13 bases between. Germline values: CDR1 LNHDA, CDR2 SQIVND (reference sequence). The CDR3 has 16 residues.

This chain connects TRBV18 to TRBJ2-1, with 13 bases that match TRBD2. V lost 5 bases and J lost 9; bases outside the gene matches: 4. Looked up from germline, CDR1 is KGHSH and CDR2 is LQKENI. CDR3 length equals 14 residues. The CDR3 protein is CASSAGTSGIEQFF. For the CDR3, the DNA is TGTGCCAGCTCAGCCGGGACTAGCGGGATTGAGCAGTTCTTC.

This chain joins TRBV11-2 and TRBJ2-1; a possible D gene is TRBD1 (6 bases). V was pared by 1 base and J by 4 bases, with 8 bases between. The CDR3 sequence is 14 residues long. Germline-derived CDR1 and CDR2 are SGHAT and FQNNGV. The DNA of the CDR3 is TGTGCCAGCAGCTTAGGTACAGGGTACAATGAGCAGTTCTTC. This translates into CASSLGTGYNEQFF. Together with reference TRBV11-2 and TRBJ2-1, the CDR3 gives the full variable domain: EAGVAQSPRYKIIEKRQSVAFWCNPISGHATLYWYQQILGQGPKLLIQFQNNGVVDDSQLPKDRFSAERLKGVDSTLKIQPAKLEDSAVYLCASSLGTGYNEQFFGPGTRLTVL.

This sequence joins TRBV30 and TRBJ2-5; D gene ambiguous. This CDR3 has 15 residues. V was cut by 3 bases and J by 2 bases, with 16 bases left in between. Germline CDR1 and CDR2: GTSNPN and SVGIG (reference sequence). This CDR3 reads CAWSPGPTLQETQYF. The CDR3 DNA reads as TGTGCCTGGAGCCCCGGGCCGACACTGCAAGAGACCCAGTACTTC. Together with reference TRBV30 and TRBJ2-5, the CDR3 gives the full variable domain: SQTIHQWPATLVQPVGSPLSLECTVEGTSNPNLYWYRQAAGRGLQLLFYSVGIGQISSEVPQNLSASRPQDRQFILSSKKLLLSDSGFYLCAWSPGPTLQETQYFGPGTRLLVL.

V is TRBV2 and J is TRBJ2-5; 8 positions agree with TRBD1. The V segment lost 6 bases and the J segment 4 bases; nucleotides outside the gene matches: 7. CDR1 and CDR2 (germline): SNHLY, FYNNEI. The CDR3 totals 14 residues. The CDR3 bases are TGTGCCAGCAGACCGGACAGGGCCCCAGAGACCCAGTACTTC. Its protein product is CASRPDRAPETQYF.